This entry describes one TCR beta chain. Generated by immunoSEQ multiplex PCR, the TCRdb table keeps only in-frame clones and is missing some. Of fewer than 150,000 clones listed, over 80% were seen once; the top ten hold approximately 1.3%. V shed 2 bases and J shed 6 bases, with 17 bases lying between them. The germline V gene has CDR1 MNHNS and CDR2 SASEGT. The CDR3 has 16 amino acids. The record originates from a study of T cells after somatic rescue of genetic block. The sequencing sample was made of peripheral blood mononuclear cells (PBMCs). The TCR comes from a woman under 30. This chain joins TRBV6-1 and TRBJ1-5; a weak D match, TRBD1 (5 bases). This CDR3 is CASSEFAGQGTQPQHF. CDR3 coding DNA: TGTGCCAGCAGTGAATTTGCAGGACAAGGAACTCAGCCCCAGCATTTT.